The 20 T cell receptor beta chains below were found in one sample sequenced in a study of blood T cell repertoires in COVID-19. Sequenced by immunoSEQ multiplex PCR; TCRdb stores in-frame clones only, minus some. The table has some 300,000 clones, about 88% seen once. Sequenced input: PBMCs or T cells enriched from blood (not recorded which). The source of these receptors is a woman in her fifties or sixties in a cohort exposed to, infected with or recovered from COVID-19 (not recorded which).

J is TRBJ1-2 and V is TRBV6-1; TRBD1 matches 11 bases. This CDR3 comprises 13 residues. The J segment lost 6 bases and the V segment lost 6 bases, leaving 3 bases of the junction unmatched. Germline V gives CDR1 MNHNS, CDR2 SASEGT. CDR3 in DNA: TGTGCCAGCAGGGACAGGGGGCAGGATGGCTACACCTTC. Translation gives CASRDRGQDGYTF.

The chain employs TRBV28 and TRBJ2-7; D perhaps matches TRBD1 (6 bases). V shed 2 bases and J shed 0 bases, with 11 bases lying between them. CDR3 length equals 15 residues. Per germline, CDR1 MDHEN and CDR2 SYDVKM. The CDR3 bases are TGTGCCAGCAGTTTAGGGGGCTCCCACTCCTACGAGCAGTACTTC. As protein: CASSLGGSHSYEQYF.

The gene calls are TRBV5-1 and TRBJ2-7, with TRBD2 matching 14 bases. The CDR3 runs to 16 residues. Germline CDR1 reads SGHRS; CDR2 reads YFSETQ. The ends lost 4 bases at V and 7 bases at J; junction bases unmatched: 10. In DNA form, the CDR3 reads TGCGCCAGCAGCCCCCAGGGACTAGCGGGAGCTAAAGAGCAGTACTTC. Translated: CASSPQGLAGAKEQYF. The full variable domain, in which reference TRBV5-1 and TRBJ2-7 provide the parts outside the CDR3, is KAGVTQTPRYLIKTRGQQVTLSCSPISGHRSVSWYQQTPGQGLQFLFEYFSETQRNKGNFPGRFSGRQFSNSRSEMNVSTLELGDSALYLCASSPQGLAGAKEQYFGPGTRLTVT.

This chain joins TRBV7-8 and TRBJ1-1, with D maybe TRBD1 (6 bases). There are 13 residues in the CDR3. Trimming removed 9 bases from V and 0 bases from J, with 11 bases in between. Germline assignment: CDR1 SGHVS and CDR2 FQNEAQ. The CDR3 bases are TGTGCCAGACAGGGTCCGGTGAACACTGAAGCTTTCTTT. It yields the protein CARQGPVNTEAFF.

The chain is built from TRBV18 and TRBJ2-5; TRBD2 agrees at 11 bases. The CDR3 totals 15 residues. V lost 4 bases and J lost 4; bases outside the gene matches: 5. Germline values: CDR1 KGHSH, CDR2 LQKENI. The DNA of the CDR3 is TGTGCCAGCTCACGCTACACTAGCGGGGGAGAGACCCAGTACTTC. Its protein product is CASSRYTSGGETQYF.

There are a few counts of this clone. The chain has TRBV6-5 and TRBJ1-1; weak D call: TRBD1 (6 bases). CDR1 and CDR2 (germline): MNHEY, SVGAGI. The CDR3 is 14 amino acids. Trimming took off 5 bases at V and 0 bases at J, with 10 bases between the two ends. CDR3 sequence reads: CASSQQGLNTEAFF. CDR3 in DNA: TGTGCCAGCAGTCAACAGGGCCTGAACACTGAAGCTTTCTTT.

The rearrangement links TRBV9 to TRBJ1-6; D is unclear. V was trimmed by 3 bases and J by 9 bases, leaving 7 bases between them. Germline V gene lookup returns CDR1 SGDLS and CDR2 YYNGEE. The CDR3 loop spans 12 amino acids. The CDR3 coding sequence is TGTGCCAGCAGCGGTGACACTTCACCCCTCCACTTT. Translated, it gives CASSGDTSPLHF.

The chain uses TRBV3-1 (or the pseudogene TRBV3-2) and TRBJ1-1, with TRBD1 matching 8 bases. CDR3 length: 13 amino acids. Losses at the gene ends were 3 bases for V and 11 bases for J; bases not matched to a gene: 8. CDR1 is LGHDT and CDR2 is YNNKEL in the germline V gene (reference sequence). The CDR3 sequence is CASSQRTGWGAFF. The CDR3 bases are TGTGCCAGCAGCCAGAGGACAGGGTGGGGGGCTTTCTTT.

The rearrangement joins TRBV27 to TRBJ2-2; the match to TRBD2 covers 14 bases. The CDR3 contains 16 residues. Germline-derived CDR1 and CDR2 are MNHEY and SMNVEV (reference sequence). V lost 9 bases, J lost 4 bases, and 7 bases stayed unmatched. Here the CDR3 reads CASKTSGRAVTGELFF. In DNA form, the CDR3 reads TGTGCCAGTAAGACTAGCGGGAGGGCCGTCACCGGGGAGCTGTTTTTT.

V is TRBV6-2 or TRBV6-3 and J is TRBJ2-1; 9 nucleotides match TRBD1. This CDR3 comprises 14 residues. Germline lookup yields CDR1 MNHEY and CDR2 SVGEGT. The trim removed 6 bases at V and 5 bases at J, leaving 5 bases unmatched. CDR3 sequence reads: CASSWDRVNNEQFF. The DNA of the CDR3 is TGTGCCAGCAGCTGGGACAGGGTCAACAATGAGCAGTTCTTC.

The CDR3 sequence is CASSRRLAGGPNEQFF. CDR3 bases: TGTGCCAGCAGCAGGCGACTAGCGGGAGGACCCAATGAGCAGTTCTTC. The chain joins TRBV21-1 to TRBJ2-1; the table gives TRBD2 as D, unverified against the DNA. TRBV21-1 corresponds to a pseudogene. The CDR3 is made up of 16 amino acids.

The chain uses TRBV6-2 or TRBV6-3 and TRBJ2-1, with 8 nucleotides matching TRBD2. The CDR3 spans 17 residues. Germline lookup yields CDR1 MNHEY and CDR2 SVGEGT. V lost 5 bases and J lost 3; bases outside the gene matches: 12. Here the CDR3 reads CASSHRSKAGVYNEQFF. The CDR3 nucleotides are TGTGCCAGCAGTCATCGATCAAAAGCGGGAGTCTACAATGAGCAGTTCTTC.

This clone was seen more than once but under ten times. The chain joins TRBV2 to TRBJ1-4; 9 bases agree with TRBD1. Germline trimming cut 4 bases from V and 3 bases from J; bases unmatched to any gene: 3. The length of the CDR3 is 15 residues. Looked up from germline, CDR1 is SNHLY and CDR2 is FYNNEI. The CDR3 coding sequence is TGTGCCAGCAGTGTCCGGGACAGGGCTAATGAAAAACTGTTTTTT. Its translation is CASSVRDRANEKLFF.

This sequence joins TRBV28 and TRBJ2-7; 9 nucleotides align to TRBD1. The germline V gene encodes CDR1 MDHEN and CDR2 SYDVKM. The CDR3 is 15 amino acids. V was pared by 2 bases and J by 1 base, with 3 bases of the junction left unmatched. The CDR3 sequence: CASSLMGQGSYEQYF. CDR3 sequence (DNA): TGTGCCAGCAGTTTAATGGGACAGGGTTCCTACGAGCAGTACTTC.

The genes are TRBV19 and TRBJ1-1, with 9 bases identical to TRBD1. CDR3 length equals 16 residues. V shed 6 bases and J 4 bases; nucleotides not matched to a gene: 12. Per the germline V gene, CDR1 is LNHDA and CDR2 is SQIVND (reference sequence). The CDR3 DNA is TGTGCCAGTAGGGACCGGCTAGGACAGGGGCGCACTGAAGCTTTCTTT. Translating gives CASRDRLGQGRTEAFF.

The chain carries TRBV7-3 and TRBJ2-1, with 8 bases aligning to TRBD2. Germline CDR1 reads SGHTA; CDR2 reads FQGTGA. CDR3 length: 15 amino acids. The V gene end was trimmed by 5 bases and the J gene end by 7 bases; junction bases not matched to a gene: 10. In nucleotides, the CDR3 is TGTGCCAGCAGCGCCCAAGCGGGAGTCGGGAATGAGCAGTTCTTC. Its protein product is CASSAQAGVGNEQFF.

The chain carries TRBV30 and TRBJ2-7; D gene unclear. Germline-derived CDR1 and CDR2 are GTSNPN and SVGIG (reference sequence). This CDR3 is built from 12 residues. V was clipped by 3 bases and J by 3 bases, with 9 bases between them. The CDR3 sequence: CAWREAFYEQYF. For the CDR3, the DNA is TGTGCCTGGAGGGAAGCGTTCTACGAGCAGTACTTC.

V gene TRBV5-6 combines with J gene TRBJ1-1, with TRBD1 as a possible D gene (6 bases). The CDR3 extends over 13 amino acids. The germline V and J ends were trimmed by 4 bases and 3 bases, with 10 bases remaining between them. CDR1 is SGHDT, CDR2 YYEEEE, per germline. Here the CDR3 reads CASSGGGDTEAFF. The DNA of the CDR3 is TGTGCCAGCAGCGGAGGGGGGGACACTGAAGCTTTCTTT.

This clone has just one count. J is TRBJ2-1 and V is TRBV4-3; 7 nucleotides line up with TRBD2. The length of the CDR3 is 16 residues. CDR1 and CDR2 (germline): LGHNA, YSLEER. Germline trimming cut 4 bases from V and 2 bases from J; bases unmatched to any gene: 8. The CDR3 nucleotides read TGCGCCAGCAGCCCAAGGGCGGGAGATACCTACAATGAGCAGTTCTTC. Residues: CASSPRAGDTYNEQFF.

The V call is TRBV7-9, the J call TRBJ2-3; 12 nucleotides align to TRBD2. Germline V gene data show CDR1 as SEHNR and CDR2 as FQNEAQ (reference sequence). After removal of 5 bases from V and 2 bases from J, the junction contained 14 bases not matched to a gene. This CDR3 has 19 residues. The CDR3 reads CASSLRRLPSGRATDTQYF. CDR3 nucleotide sequence: TGTGCCAGCAGCCTCAGGAGACTCCCTAGCGGGAGGGCCACAGATACGCAGTATTTT.